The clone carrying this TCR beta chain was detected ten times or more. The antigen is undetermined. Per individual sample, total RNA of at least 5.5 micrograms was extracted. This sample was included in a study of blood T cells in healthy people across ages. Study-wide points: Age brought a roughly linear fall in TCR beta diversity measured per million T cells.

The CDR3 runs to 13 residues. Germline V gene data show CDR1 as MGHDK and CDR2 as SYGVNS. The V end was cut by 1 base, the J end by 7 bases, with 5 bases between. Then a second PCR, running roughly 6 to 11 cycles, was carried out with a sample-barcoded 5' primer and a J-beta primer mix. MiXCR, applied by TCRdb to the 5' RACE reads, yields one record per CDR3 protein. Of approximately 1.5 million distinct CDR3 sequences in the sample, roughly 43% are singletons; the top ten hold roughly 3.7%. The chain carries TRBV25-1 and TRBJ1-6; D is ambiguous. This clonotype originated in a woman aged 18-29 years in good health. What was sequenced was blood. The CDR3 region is CASSESWNSPLHF. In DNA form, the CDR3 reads TGTGCCAGCAGTGAATCTTGGAATTCACCCCTCCACTTT.